These 14 T cell receptor beta chains came from one sample sequenced in a study of blood T cell repertoires in COVID-19. Libraries were prepared by immunoSEQ multiplex PCR; TCRdb keeps only in-frame clonotypes and omits some of them. The sample holds roughly 140,000 clones, around nine tenths seen once. What was sequenced was peripheral blood. These receptors were taken from a man aged 50-60 years with active or convalescent COVID-19.

The chain combines TRBV27 with TRBJ2-3, with 8 positions matching TRBD2. CDR3 length: 19 residues. Trimming removed 5 bases from V and 2 bases from J; junction bases left unmatched: 18. Germline V CDR1 and CDR2: MNHEY, SMNVEV (reference sequence). The CDR3 nucleotides read TGTGCCAGCAGTCCGCCAAAGCGACTAGCGTATACCCCCACAGATACGCAGTATTTT. It specifies CASSPPKRLAYTPTDTQYF.

This clone was detected only once. The chain joins TRBV28 to TRBJ2-7; TRBD2 matches at 10 bases. Germline values: CDR1 MDHEN, CDR2 SYDVKM. Unmatched junction bases numbered 15, after V lost 6 bases and J lost 7 bases. The CDR3 covers 16 residues. CDR3 protein: CASSFPASGSLGEQYF. The CDR3, as DNA: TGTGCCAGCAGCTTCCCAGCTAGCGGGAGTTTAGGGGAGCAGTACTTC.

The chain couples TRBV28 to TRBJ2-3; 9 bases fit TRBD2. Trimming cost V 7 bases and J 6 bases; bases outside gene matches: 5. Germline V lookup: CDR1 MDHEN, CDR2 SYDVKM. This CDR3 contains 13 residues. The CDR3 loop is CASKGGRGDTQYF. In nucleotides, the CDR3 is TGTGCCAGCAAGGGCGGGAGGGGCGATACGCAGTATTTT.

The chain has TRBV5-4 and TRBJ2-7, with TRBD2 matching over 13 bases. The V segment lost 3 bases and the J segment 0 bases; nucleotides outside the gene matches: 3. The CDR3 contains 16 residues. Germline values: CDR1 SGHNT, CDR2 YYREEE (reference sequence). CDR3 region: CASSSGTSGISYEQYF. Here the CDR3 DNA reads TGTGCCAGCAGCTCCGGGACTAGCGGGATCTCCTACGAGCAGTACTTC.

The chain employs TRBV7-9 and TRBJ2-7, with 7 positions matching TRBD2. CDR3 length: 16 amino acids. J gave up 2 bases and V 5 bases, and 12 bases lay outside the gene matches. In germline, CDR1 is SEHNR, CDR2 FQNEAQ (reference sequence). This CDR3 reads CASSPTRDRGAYEQYF. Here the CDR3 DNA reads TGTGCCAGCAGCCCGACCAGGGACCGGGGGGCCTACGAGCAGTACTTC.

The rearrangement joins TRBV28 to TRBJ2-1, with D uncertain. Trimming removed 10 bases from V and 3 bases from J, with 16 bases in between. Germline CDR1 MDHEN, CDR2 SYDVKM. The CDR3 has 14 residues. DNA of the CDR3: TGTGCCACCCAGCCACCGGGTTACTACAATGAGCAGTTCTTC. Its translation: CATQPPGYYNEQFF.

The chain couples TRBV7-9 to TRBJ1-6; possibly TRBD1 for D (6 bases). V was trimmed by 5 bases and J by 7 bases, leaving 15 bases between them. The CDR3 has 15 residues. Germline CDR1 and CDR2: SEHNR and FQNEAQ (reference sequence). In nucleotides, the CDR3 is TGTGCCAGCAGCCCCGACGGACAGTCCAATTCACCCCTCCACTTT. This codes for CASSPDGQSNSPLHF. The full variable domain, in which reference TRBV7-9 and TRBJ1-6 provide the parts outside the CDR3, is DTGVSQNPRHKITKRGQNVTFRCDPISEHNRLYWYRQTLGQGPEFLTYFQNEAQLEKSRLLSDRFSAERPKGSFSTLEIQRTEQGDSAMYLCASSPDGQSNSPLHFGNGTRLTVT.

This chain links TRBV28 with TRBJ1-6; D might be TRBD1 (6 bases). Germline V CDR1 and CDR2: MDHEN, SYDVKM. The CDR3 length is 14 residues. Deletions cut 6 bases from V and 8 bases from J, with 14 bases between. CDR3: CASRPGHHDSPLHF. The CDR3 DNA reads TGTGCCAGCAGGCCGGGACATCATGATTCACCCCTCCACTTT.

This clone was seen just once. V and J are TRBV14 and TRBJ1-2; 9 nucleotides align to TRBD1. The junction had 3 bases not matched to a gene; V was cut back by 3 bases and J by 7 bases. This CDR3 is 13 amino acids long. Germline CDR1 is SGHDN and CDR2 is FVKESK. The CDR3 nucleotides are TGTGCCAGCAGCCAGGACAGGGGCGGTGGCTACACCTTC. Translation: CASSQDRGGGYTF.

The V gene is TRBV28, the J gene TRBJ1-1; D possibly corresponds to TRBD1 (5 bases). CDR1 is MDHEN, CDR2 SYDVKM, per germline. Trimming removed 5 bases from V and 3 bases from J, with 16 bases in between. The CDR3 has 15 residues. The CDR3 coding sequence is TGTGCCAGCAGTACCCCGGGCAGGGCAGACACTGAAGCTTTCTTT. Its translation: CASSTPGRADTEAFF.

The V gene is TRBV11-2, the J gene TRBJ2-1, with 12 bases aligning to TRBD2. The CDR3 spans 19 residues. Germline V gene sequence: CDR1 SGHAT, CDR2 FQNNGV. J lost 7 bases, V lost 0 bases, and 13 bases had no gene match. The CDR3 reads CASSLDVTSGGPYLNEQFF. The DNA for the CDR3 is TGTGCCAGCAGCTTAGATGTGACTAGCGGGGGACCGTATCTTAATGAGCAGTTCTTC.

The chain combines TRBV6-5 with TRBJ2-3; D gene uncertain. In germline, CDR1 is MNHEY, CDR2 SVGAGI. The CDR3 consists of 14 residues. V was pared by 5 bases and J by 1 base, with 10 bases between. Here the CDR3 reads CASSPGSRTDTQYF. The CDR3 DNA reads TGTGCCAGCAGTCCCGGGTCCCGCACAGATACGCAGTATTTT.

This clone was observed a single time. The chain links TRBV6-6 to TRBJ1-5, with a possible D match to TRBD1 (6 bases). CDR1 and CDR2 from the germline V gene are MNHNY and SVGAGI (reference sequence). The CDR3 extends over 16 amino acids. V lost 3 bases, J lost 6 bases, and 18 bases lay in between. The CDR3 DNA reads TGTGCCAGCAGTTATTCGCCTTCAGGGGTTGGTCAGCCCCAGCATTTT. This codes for CASSYSPSGVGQPQHF.

The rearrangement joins TRBV27 to TRBJ1-5, with D possibly TRBD1 on 5 matching bases. Trimming shortened V by 2 bases and J by 2 bases, and 13 bases separated the two germline ends. Germline values: CDR1 MNHEY, CDR2 SMNVEV (reference sequence). There are 16 residues in the CDR3. The CDR3 DNA follows: TGTGCCAGCAGTTTAAGATTGGGGGGTGGCAATCAGCCCCAGCATTTT. Residues: CASSLRLGGGNQPQHF.